These 17 T cell receptor beta chains were all obtained from the same sample, sequenced in a study of cytomegalovirus exposure and HLA in healthy donors. PCR was performed using 60 Vbeta and 13 Jbeta primers. The method was immunoSEQ multiplex PCR; TCRdb's version includes in-frame clones alone and lacks a portion of them. The sample consists of about 93,000 clones, 70% to 85% of them appearing once. Specimen: PBMCs. The receptors stem from a man between 45 and 60 years old in good health and CMV-seronegative.

Concerning this clone: The sample holds other DNA sequences that translate to the same CDR3. The chain couples TRBV6-5 to TRBJ1-4, with TRBD1 identical over 10 bases. Looked up from germline, CDR1 is MNHEY and CDR2 is SVGAGI. With V trimmed by 4 bases and J by 5 bases, 4 bases remained unmatched. CDR3 length equals 15 residues. Here the CDR3 DNA reads TGTGCCAGCAGTTCCCCGGGACAGGGGAATGAAAAACTGTTTTTT. Translating gives CASSSPGQGNEKLFF.

A few counts support this clone. CDR3 nucleotides: TGCAGCGTTGCAGGGATGGACCCCTACGAGCAGTACTTC. This gives the protein CSVAGMDPYEQYF. The chain has TRBV29-1 and TRBJ2-7; D is possibly TRBD1 (5 bases). The ends were cut back, 4 bases at V and 2 bases at J, with 12 bases in the middle. The CDR3 has 13 residues. The germline V gene has CDR1 SQVTM and CDR2 ANQGSEA.

The J gene is TRBJ2-7, the V gene TRBV28, with a tentative D call TRBD1 (6 bases). From germline, CDR1 is MDHEN and CDR2 SYDVKM. This CDR3 is built from 14 residues. The germline V and J ends were trimmed by 7 bases and 8 bases, with 21 bases remaining between them. CDR3 residues: CASTQGTPPPQQYF. The DNA of the CDR3 is TGTGCCAGCACTCAGGGGACCCCCCCTCCCCAGCAGTACTTC.

This clone has only one observation. V usage is TRBV28 and J usage is TRBJ1-2; D may be TRBD1 (6 bases). CDR3 size: 13 residues. The germline CDR1 and CDR2 sequences are MDHEN and SYDVKM. Trimming shortened V by 5 bases and J by 4 bases, and 11 bases separated the two germline ends. The CDR3 sequence: CASSPRGVYGYTF. DNA for the CDR3: TGTGCCAGCAGTCCCAGGGGAGTCTATGGCTACACCTTC.

The chain combines TRBV21-1 with TRBJ2-1; the D segment call TRBD1 is taken from the table without a DNA check. TRBV21-1 is assigned pseudogene status. The CDR3 totals 17 residues. The CDR3 spells CASSLSSRDRVLNEQFF. In DNA form, the CDR3 reads TGTGCCAGCAGCCTCTCAAGCCGGGACAGGGTTCTCAATGAGCAGTTCTTC.

The DNA of the CDR3 is TGTGCCATCAGTGAAGACAGAGCCTATTCACCCCTCCACTTT. Translation gives CAISEDRAYSPLHF. The rearrangement uses TRBV10-3 and TRBJ1-6, with D maybe TRBD1 (5 bases). The CDR3 has 14 residues. V was trimmed by 3 bases and J by 8 bases, leaving 11 bases between them. Germline assignment: CDR1 ENHRY and CDR2 SYGVKD.

This chain uses TRBV15 with TRBJ2-7, with D perhaps matching TRBD1 (6 bases). The CDR3 extends over 15 amino acids. Germline V gene data show CDR1 as LNHNV and CDR2 as YYDKDF (reference sequence). Trimming left V 8 bases short and J 1 base short, with 18 bases between. The CDR3 spells CATFLKRGTSYEQYF. The CDR3 nucleotides read TGTGCCACCTTCCTGAAAAGGGGGACGTCCTACGAGCAGTACTTC.

The J gene is TRBJ2-4, the V gene TRBV5-4; no definite D call. Trimming took off 0 bases at V and 0 bases at J, with 7 bases between the two ends. This CDR3 region has 15 residues. Germline CDR1 is SGHNT and CDR2 is YYREEE (reference sequence). The CDR3 is CASSLDSIAKNIQYF. CDR3 coding DNA: TGTGCCAGCAGCTTGGACAGTATAGCCAAAAACATTCAGTACTTC.

The chain carries TRBV28 and TRBJ1-2; a possible D gene is TRBD1 (5 bases). The germline CDR1 and CDR2 sequences are MDHEN and SYDVKM. Trimming pared 5 bases from V and 5 bases from J, leaving 9 bases between. This CDR3 contains 12 residues. In DNA form, the CDR3 reads TGTGCCAGCAGTGCCCCAGGGTATGGCTACACCTTC. It specifies CASSAPGYGYTF.

The V and J genes are TRBV28 and TRBJ2-3; 7 nucleotides agree with TRBD2. J lost 5 bases, V lost 3 bases, and 5 bases had no gene match. This CDR3 spans 14 amino acids. Germline V gene data show CDR1 as MDHEN and CDR2 as SYDVKM. CDR3 nucleotide sequence: TGTGCCAGCAGTTTCTGGGGGAGGGGAGATACGCAGTATTTT. It specifies CASSFWGRGDTQYF.

The chain uses TRBV15 and TRBJ1-3; no definite D call. Per the germline V gene, CDR1 is LNHNV and CDR2 is YYDKDF (reference sequence). This CDR3 spans 14 amino acids. V was pared by 1 base and J by 0 bases, with 4 bases between. The CDR3 protein is CATSRASSGNTIYF. CDR3 bases: TGTGCCACCAGCAGAGCGTCCTCTGGAAACACCATATATTTT.

This chain links TRBV28 with TRBJ2-5, with D perhaps matching TRBD2 (5 bases). V was shortened by 6 bases and J by 0 bases, with 11 bases between the two germline ends. CDR1 and CDR2 from the germline V gene are MDHEN and SYDVKM. The CDR3 consists of 14 residues. This chain's CDR3 is CASRATGDQETQYF. The DNA for the CDR3 is TGTGCCAGCAGGGCTACCGGGGACCAAGAGACCCAGTACTTC.

This clone was found a few times. The J gene is TRBJ2-2, the V gene TRBV25-1; D remains ambiguous. V gave up 8 bases and J gave up 1 base, with 11 bases separating them. This CDR3 has 14 residues. Germline V CDR1 and CDR2: MGHDK, SYGVNS. The CDR3 here is CASEAHLNTGELFF. For the CDR3, the DNA is TGTGCCAGCGAAGCTCACCTGAACACCGGGGAGCTGTTTTTT.

This clone turned up a few times. V is TRBV7-3 and J is TRBJ1-1; D unclear. V was shortened by 5 bases and J by 0 bases, with 13 bases between the two germline ends. The germline V gene has CDR1 SGHTA and CDR2 FQGTGA. CDR3 length equals 15 residues. The CDR3 nucleotides are TGTGCCAGCAGCCCCACGGGGTTGATGAACACTGAAGCTTTCTTT. Protein product: CASSPTGLMNTEAFF.

The gene calls are TRBV28 and TRBJ2-1, with 7 bases lining up with TRBD2. CDR3 length: 11 residues. After removal of 10 bases from V and 8 bases from J, the junction contained 5 bases not matched to a gene. Per germline, CDR1 MDHEN and CDR2 SYDVKM. The CDR3 is CATTGLHEQFF. In nucleotides, the CDR3 is TGTGCCACCACGGGACTACATGAGCAGTTCTTC.

The chain links TRBV6-1 to TRBJ2-7; TRBD2 might be the D (6 bases). V shed 5 bases and J shed 4 bases, with 15 bases lying between them. Germline lookup yields CDR1 MNHNS and CDR2 SASEGT. This CDR3 spans 14 amino acids. The CDR3 spells CASSLGGNGYEQYF. The CDR3 nucleotides are TGTGCCAGCAGTTTGGGGGGTAATGGGTACGAGCAGTACTTC.

Comments on this clone: An end of the junction differs from the germline gene, which may be a read error. For the CDR3, the DNA is TGTGCCAGCTCCCCACAGGGGGCGCATACAGATACGCAGTATTTT. It encodes CASSPQGAHTDTQYF. The rearrangement joins TRBV18 to TRBJ2-3; 9 bases are a match to TRBD1. This CDR3 comprises 15 residues. Germline CDR1 and CDR2: KGHSH and LQKENI.